This T cell receptor (beta chain) was recovered during a study of cytotoxic CD8 clonotypes in ibrutinib-treated CLL. Study findings and constraints: Public clonotypes occurred uncommonly; on treatment, they contracted or remained stable. Increased clonality at ibrutinib response gave way to a return toward baseline at progression.

Libraries were prepared by immunoSEQ multiplex PCR; TCRdb keeps only in-frame clonotypes and omits some of them. The sample shows roughly 16,000 clones, 50% to 75% of them seen only once. Germline CDR1 SNHLY, CDR2 FYNNEI. The CDR3 is 15 residues long. The V and J ends lost 4 bases and 12 bases respectively, with 24 bases between them. Only a few counts were recorded for this clone. What it binds is unknown. The source was PBMCs, collected after 12 months of ibrutinib treatment. The clonotype comes from a human donor with chronic lymphocytic leukemia. The J gene is TRBJ1-2, the V gene TRBV2; perhaps TRBD1 as D (6 bases). The CDR3 DNA reads as TGTGCCAGCAGTGCCGATCTACCAAAAGGACAGTTAAACACCTTC. It encodes CASSADLPKGQLNTF.